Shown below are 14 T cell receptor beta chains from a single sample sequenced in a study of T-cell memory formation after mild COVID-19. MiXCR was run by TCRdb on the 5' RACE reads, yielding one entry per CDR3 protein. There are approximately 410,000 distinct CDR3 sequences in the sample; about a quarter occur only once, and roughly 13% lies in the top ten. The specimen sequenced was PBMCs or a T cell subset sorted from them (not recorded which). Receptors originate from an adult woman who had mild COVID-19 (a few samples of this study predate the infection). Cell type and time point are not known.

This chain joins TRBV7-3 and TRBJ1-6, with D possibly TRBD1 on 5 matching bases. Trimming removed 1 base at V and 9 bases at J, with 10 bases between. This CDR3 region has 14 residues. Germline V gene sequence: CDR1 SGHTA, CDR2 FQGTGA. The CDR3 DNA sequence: TGTGCCAGCAGCTTAATCCCCGGGGGTTCACCCCTCCACTTT. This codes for CASSLIPGGSPLHF.

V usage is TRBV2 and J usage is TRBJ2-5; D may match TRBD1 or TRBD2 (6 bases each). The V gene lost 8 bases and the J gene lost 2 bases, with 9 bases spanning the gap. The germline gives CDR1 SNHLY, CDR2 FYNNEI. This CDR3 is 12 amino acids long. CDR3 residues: CASGGHQETQYF. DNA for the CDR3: TGTGCCAGCGGGGGGCATCAAGAGACCCAGTACTTC. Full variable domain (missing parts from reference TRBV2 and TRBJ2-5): EPEVTQTPSHQVTQMGQEVILRCVPISNHLYFYWYRQILGQKVEFLVSFYNNEISEKSEIFDDQFSVERPDGSNFTLKIRSTKLEDSAMYFCASGGHQETQYFGPGTRLLVL.

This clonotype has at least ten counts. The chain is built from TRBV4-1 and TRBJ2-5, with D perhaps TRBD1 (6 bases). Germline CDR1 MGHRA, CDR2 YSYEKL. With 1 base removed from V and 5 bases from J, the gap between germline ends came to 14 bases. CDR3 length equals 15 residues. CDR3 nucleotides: TGCGCCAGCAGCCAAGGTCAGGGGTTTTCGGAGACCCAGTACTTC. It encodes CASSQGQGFSETQYF.

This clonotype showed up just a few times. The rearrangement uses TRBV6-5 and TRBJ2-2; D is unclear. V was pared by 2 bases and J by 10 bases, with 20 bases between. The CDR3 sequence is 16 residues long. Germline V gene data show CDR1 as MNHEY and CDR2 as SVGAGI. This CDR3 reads CASSYNPLGNAMELFF. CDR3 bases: TGTGCCAGCAGTTACAACCCTCTAGGTAACGCCATGGAGCTGTTTTTT.

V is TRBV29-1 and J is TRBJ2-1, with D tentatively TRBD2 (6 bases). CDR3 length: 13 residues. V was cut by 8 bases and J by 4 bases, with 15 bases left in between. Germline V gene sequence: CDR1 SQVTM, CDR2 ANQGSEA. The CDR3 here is CSIQRATYNEQFF. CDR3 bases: TGCAGCATACAGCGGGCCACTTACAATGAGCAGTTCTTC.

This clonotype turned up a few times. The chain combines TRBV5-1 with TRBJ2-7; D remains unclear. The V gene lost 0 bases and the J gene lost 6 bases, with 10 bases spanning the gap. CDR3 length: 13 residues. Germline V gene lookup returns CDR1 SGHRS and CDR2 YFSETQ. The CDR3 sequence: CASSLDPSSEQYF. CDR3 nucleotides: TGCGCCAGCAGCTTGGACCCCAGCAGCGAGCAGTACTTC.

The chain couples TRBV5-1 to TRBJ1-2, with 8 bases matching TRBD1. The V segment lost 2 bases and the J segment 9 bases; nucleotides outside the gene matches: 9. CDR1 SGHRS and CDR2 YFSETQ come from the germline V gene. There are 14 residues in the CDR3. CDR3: CASSFFSGQGSYTF. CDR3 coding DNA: TGCGCCAGCAGCTTTTTCTCTGGACAGGGAAGCTACACCTTC.

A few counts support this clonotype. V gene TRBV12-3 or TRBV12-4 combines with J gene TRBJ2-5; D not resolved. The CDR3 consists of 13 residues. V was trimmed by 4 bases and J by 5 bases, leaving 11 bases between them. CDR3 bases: TGTGCCAGCAGTTCTATTGGCCGGGAGACCCAGTACTTC. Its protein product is CASSSIGRETQYF.

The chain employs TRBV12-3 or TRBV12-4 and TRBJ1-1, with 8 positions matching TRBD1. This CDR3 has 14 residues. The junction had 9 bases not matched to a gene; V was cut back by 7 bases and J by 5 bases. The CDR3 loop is CASNPQGARTEAFF. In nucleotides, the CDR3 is TGTGCCAGCAACCCTCAGGGGGCGCGGACTGAAGCTTTCTTT.

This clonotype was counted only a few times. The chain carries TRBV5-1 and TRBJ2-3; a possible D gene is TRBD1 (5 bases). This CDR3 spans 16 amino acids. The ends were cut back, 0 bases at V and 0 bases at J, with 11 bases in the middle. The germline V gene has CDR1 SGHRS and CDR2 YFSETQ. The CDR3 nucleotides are TGCGCCAGCAGCTTGGGGACACAGAAAAGCACAGATACGCAGTATTTT. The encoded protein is CASSLGTQKSTDTQYF.

The CDR3 DNA reads as TGTGCCAGTACCCGTTCCGACAGGGCCTACGAGCAGTACTTC. Translated: CASTRSDRAYEQYF. The V and J genes are TRBV19 and TRBJ2-7; 7 positions match TRBD1. V lost 7 bases to trimming and J lost 2 bases; unmatched junction nucleotides: 8. Looked up from germline, CDR1 is LNHDA and CDR2 is SQIVND (reference sequence). The length of the CDR3 is 14 residues.

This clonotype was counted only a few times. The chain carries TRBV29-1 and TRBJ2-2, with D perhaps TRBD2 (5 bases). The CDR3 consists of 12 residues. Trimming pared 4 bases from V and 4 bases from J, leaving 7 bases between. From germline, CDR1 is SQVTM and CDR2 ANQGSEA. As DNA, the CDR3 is TGCAGCGTTGGAGGGAGCACCGGGGAGCTGTTTTTT. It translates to CSVGGSTGELFF.

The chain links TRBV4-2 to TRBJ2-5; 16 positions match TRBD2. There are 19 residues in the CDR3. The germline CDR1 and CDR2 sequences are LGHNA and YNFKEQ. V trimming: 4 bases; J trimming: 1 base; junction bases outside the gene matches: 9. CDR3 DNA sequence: TGTGCCAGCAGCCGCGGGACTAGCGGGGGGGGTGGGCTCCAAGAGACCCAGTACTTC. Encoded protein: CASSRGTSGGGGLQETQYF.

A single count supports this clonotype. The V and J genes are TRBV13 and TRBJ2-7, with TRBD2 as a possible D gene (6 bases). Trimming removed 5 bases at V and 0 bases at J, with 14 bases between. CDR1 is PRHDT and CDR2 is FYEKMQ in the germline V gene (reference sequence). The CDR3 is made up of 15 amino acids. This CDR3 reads CASSGGSGSSYEQYF. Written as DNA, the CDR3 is TGTGCCAGCAGCGGAGGTTCCGGGAGCTCCTACGAGCAGTACTTC.